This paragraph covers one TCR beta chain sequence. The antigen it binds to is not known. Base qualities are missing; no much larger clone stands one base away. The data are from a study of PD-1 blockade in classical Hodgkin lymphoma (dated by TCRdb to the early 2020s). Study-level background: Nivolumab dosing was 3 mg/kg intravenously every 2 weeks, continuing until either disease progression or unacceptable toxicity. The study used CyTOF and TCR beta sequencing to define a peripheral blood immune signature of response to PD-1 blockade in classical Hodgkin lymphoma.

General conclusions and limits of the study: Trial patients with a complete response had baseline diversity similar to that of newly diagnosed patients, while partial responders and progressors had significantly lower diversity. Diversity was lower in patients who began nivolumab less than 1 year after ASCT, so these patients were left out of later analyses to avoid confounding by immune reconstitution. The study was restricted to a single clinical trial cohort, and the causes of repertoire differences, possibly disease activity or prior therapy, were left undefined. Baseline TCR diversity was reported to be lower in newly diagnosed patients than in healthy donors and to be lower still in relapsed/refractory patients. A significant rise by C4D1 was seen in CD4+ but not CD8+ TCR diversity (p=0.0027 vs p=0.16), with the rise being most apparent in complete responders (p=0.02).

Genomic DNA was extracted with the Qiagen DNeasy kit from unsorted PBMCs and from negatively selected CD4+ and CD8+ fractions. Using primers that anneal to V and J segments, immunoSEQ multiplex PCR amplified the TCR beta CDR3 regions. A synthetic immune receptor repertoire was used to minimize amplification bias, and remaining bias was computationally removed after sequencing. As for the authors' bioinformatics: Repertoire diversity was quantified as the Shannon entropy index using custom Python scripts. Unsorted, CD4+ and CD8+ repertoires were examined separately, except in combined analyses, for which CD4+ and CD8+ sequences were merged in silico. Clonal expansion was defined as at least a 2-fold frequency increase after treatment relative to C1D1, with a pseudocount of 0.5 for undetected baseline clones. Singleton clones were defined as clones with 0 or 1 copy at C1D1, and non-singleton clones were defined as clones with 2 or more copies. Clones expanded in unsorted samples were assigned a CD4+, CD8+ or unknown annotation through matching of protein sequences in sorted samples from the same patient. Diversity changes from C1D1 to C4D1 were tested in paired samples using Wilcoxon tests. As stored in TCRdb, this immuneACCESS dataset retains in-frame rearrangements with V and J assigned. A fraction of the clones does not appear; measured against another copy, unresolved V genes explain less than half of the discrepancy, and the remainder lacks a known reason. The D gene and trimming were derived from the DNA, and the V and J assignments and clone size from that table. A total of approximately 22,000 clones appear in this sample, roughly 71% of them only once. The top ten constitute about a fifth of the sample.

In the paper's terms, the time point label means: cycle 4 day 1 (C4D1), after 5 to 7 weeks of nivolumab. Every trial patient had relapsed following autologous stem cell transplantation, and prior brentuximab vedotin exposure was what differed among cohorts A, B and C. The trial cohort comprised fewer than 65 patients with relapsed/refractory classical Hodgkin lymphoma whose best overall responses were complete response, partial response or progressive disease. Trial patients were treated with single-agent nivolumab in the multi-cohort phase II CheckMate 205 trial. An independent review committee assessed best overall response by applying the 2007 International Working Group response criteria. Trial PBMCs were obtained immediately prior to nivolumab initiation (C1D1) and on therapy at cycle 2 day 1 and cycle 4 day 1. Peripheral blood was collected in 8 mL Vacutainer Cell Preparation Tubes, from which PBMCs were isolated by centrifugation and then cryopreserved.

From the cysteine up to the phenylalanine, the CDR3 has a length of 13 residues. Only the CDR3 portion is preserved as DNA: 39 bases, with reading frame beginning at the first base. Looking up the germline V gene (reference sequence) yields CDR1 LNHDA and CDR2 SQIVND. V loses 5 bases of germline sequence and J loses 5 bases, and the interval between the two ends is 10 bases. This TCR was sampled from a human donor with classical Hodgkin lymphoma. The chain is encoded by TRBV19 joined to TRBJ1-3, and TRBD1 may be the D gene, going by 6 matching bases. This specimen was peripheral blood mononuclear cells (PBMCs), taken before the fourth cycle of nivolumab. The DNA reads TGTGCCAGTAGTTGGGACAAAAGAAACACCATATATTTT. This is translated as CASSWDKRNTIYF.